Listed below are T cell receptor beta chains from one sample, sequenced in a study of OX40 agonist ivuxolimab in advanced cancers. The data were produced by immunoSEQ multiplex PCR, yet TCRdb's version contains in-frame clones alone and is incomplete. The sample lists roughly 79,000 clones, about 90% occurring once. Sequencing was performed on CD4+ or CD8+ T cells sorted from blood, taken in a trial of the OX40 agonist ivuxolimab. Receptor source: an adult with an advanced solid tumor such as melanoma, head and neck, liver or kidney cancer. The CDR3 runs from the conserved cysteine through the conserved F or W. The D gene is left open where the match is weak. For some rows the clone size is stated as once, few or many, or as a class when expanded; others skip it.

size: NA
J: TRBJ2-5
D: NA
V: TRBV19
CDR3: CATTPEGALVETQYF
DNA: TGTGCCACTACGCCGGAGGGGGCGCTTGTTGAGACCCAGTACTTC

size: NA
J: TRBJ1-2
D: NA
V: TRBV7-9
CDR3: CASSLGTEYGYTF
DNA: TGTGCCAGCAGCTTAGGGACAGAATATGGCTACACCTTC

size: NA
J: TRBJ2-7
D: NA
V: TRBV7-6
CDR3: CASSLELAYEQYF
DNA: TGTGCCAGCAGCTTAGAGTTGGCCTACGAGCAGTACTTC

size: NA
J: TRBJ1-6
D: NA
V: TRBV29-1
CDR3: CSVVIGENSPLHF
DNA: TGCAGCGTTGTAATAGGGGAGAATTCACCCCTCCACTTT

size: NA
J: TRBJ1-1
D: NA
V: TRBV5-6
CDR3: CASSLVPGPNTEAFF
DNA: TGTGCCAGCAGCTTGGTACCGGGCCCGAACACTGAAGCTTTCTTT

size: NA
J: TRBJ1-5
D: NA
V: TRBV13
CDR3: CASSLGGGNQPQHF
DNA: TGTGCCAGCAGCCTAGGGGGAGGCAATCAGCCCCAGCATTTT

size: NA
J: TRBJ1-1
D: TRBD1
V: TRBV7-9
CDR3: CASSLDRGPEAFF
DNA: TGTGCCAGCAGCTTAGACAGGGGCCCTGAAGCTTTCTTT

size: NA
J: TRBJ2-5
D: NA
V: TRBV5-1
CDR3: CASSQRIAGANSETQYF
DNA: TGCGCCAGCAGCCAAAGGATAGCCGGGGCTAACTCAGAGACCCAGTACTTC

size: NA
J: TRBJ2-7
D: NA
V: TRBV13
CDR3: CASSFFSSYEQYF
DNA: TGTGCCAGCAGCTTCTTCAGTTCCTACGAGCAGTACTTC

size: few
J: TRBJ2-5
D: NA
V: TRBV5-5
CDR3: CASGSGYQETQYF
DNA: TGTGCCAGCGGCTCGGGTTACCAAGAGACCCAGTACTTC

size: NA
J: TRBJ2-1
D: NA
V: TRBV7-6
CDR3: CASSLSGEGIYNEQFF
DNA: TGTGCCAGCAGCTTATCCGGGGAAGGGATCTACAATGAGCAGTTCTTC

size: once
J: TRBJ2-2
D: NA
V: TRBV7-2
CDR3: CASSLAGRGDTGELFF
DNA: TGTGCCAGCAGCTTAGCGGGCAGGGGGGACACCGGGGAGCTGTTTTTT

size: NA
J: TRBJ2-1
D: TRBD1
V: TRBV7-8
CDR3: CASLDRDRDHEQFF
DNA: TGTGCCAGCCTAGACCGGGACAGGGACCATGAGCAGTTCTTC

size: few
J: TRBJ2-5
D: NA
V: TRBV7-6
CDR3: CASSRPEETQYF
DNA: TGTGCCAGCAGCCGGCCGGAGGAGACCCAGTACTTC

size: NA
J: TRBJ1-3
D: NA
V: TRBV7-9
CDR3: CASSLVPRPTSGNTIYF
DNA: TGTGCCAGCAGCTTAGTACCCAGGCCCACCTCTGGAAACACCATATATTTT

size: NA
J: TRBJ2-1
D: NA
V: TRBV30
CDR3: CAWRTASSYNEQFF
DNA: TGTGCCTGGAGGACAGCAAGCTCCTACAATGAGCAGTTCTTC

size: NA
J: TRBJ1-4
D: NA
V: TRBV4-1
CDR3: CASSLLEGGEKLFF
DNA: TGCGCCAGCAGCCTATTAGAGGGAGGAGAAAAACTGTTTTTT

size: NA
J: TRBJ1-5
D: NA
V: TRBV7-2
CDR3: CASSYGQDNQPQHF
DNA: TGTGCCAGCAGCTACGGGCAGGACAATCAGCCCCAGCATTTT

size: NA
J: TRBJ1-2
D: TRBD1
V: TRBV27
CDR3: CASSFHRTGGTGYTF
DNA: TGTGCCAGCAGTTTCCACCGGACAGGGGGCACTGGCTACACCTTC

size: NA
J: TRBJ2-3
D: TRBD2
V: TRBV2
CDR3: CASSEWASGSTDTQYF
DNA: TGTGCCAGCAGTGAATGGGCTAGCGGGAGCACAGATACGCAGTATTTT

size: NA
J: TRBJ2-1
D: NA
V: TRBV6-5
CDR3: CASSYSDRSSYNEQFF
DNA: TGTGCCAGCAGTTACTCCGACCGGAGCTCCTACAATGAGCAGTTCTTC

size: NA
J: TRBJ2-2
D: NA
V: TRBV29-1
CDR3: CSVVLSWVSNGELFF
DNA: TGCAGCGTTGTTCTGAGTTGGGTTTCTAACGGGGAGCTGTTTTTT

size: NA
J: TRBJ1-2
D: TRBD1
V: TRBV2
CDR3: CASSRYGTGANYGYTF
DNA: TGTGCCAGCAGCCGATACGGAACAGGGGCTAACTATGGCTACACCTTC

size: NA
J: TRBJ2-7
D: NA
V: TRBV7-9
CDR3: CASSLGDASYEQYF
DNA: TGTGCCAGCAGCTTAGGGGATGCATCCTACGAGCAGTACTTC

size: NA
J: TRBJ2-1
D: NA
V: TRBV4-1
CDR3: CASSQDGTHQSAEQFF
DNA: TGCGCCAGCAGCCAAGATGGGACCCACCAAAGCGCTGAGCAGTTCTTC

size: NA
J: TRBJ2-7
D: NA
V: TRBV11-2
CDR3: CASSLQGSSYEQYF
DNA: TGTGCCAGCAGCTTACAGGGGAGCTCCTACGAGCAGTACTTC

size: NA
J: TRBJ1-1
D: TRBD1
V: TRBV2
CDR3: CASSGAGTAINTEAFF
DNA: TGTGCCAGCAGTGGTGCAGGGACAGCAATTAACACTGAAGCTTTCTTT

size: NA
J: TRBJ2-7
D: NA
V: TRBV29-1
CDR3: CSVVGLFPYEQYF
DNA: TGCAGCGTGGTGGGGCTTTTCCCCTACGAGCAGTACTTC

size: NA
J: TRBJ2-7
D: NA
V: TRBV10-3
CDR3: CAISESTARQKVYEQYF
DNA: TGTGCCATCAGTGAGTCGACGGCGCGGCAGAAGGTCTACGAGCAGTACTTC

size: once
J: TRBJ2-7
D: TRBD1
V: TRBV6-5
CDR3: CASSYQGATAYEQYF
DNA: TGTGCCAGCAGTTACCAGGGGGCGACGGCCTACGAGCAGTACTTC

size: NA
J: TRBJ1-3
D: NA
V: TRBV5-1
CDR3: CASSLAGLSGNTIYF
DNA: TGCGCCAGCAGCTTGGCAGGGCTCTCTGGAAACACCATATATTTT

size: NA
J: TRBJ1-3
D: NA
V: TRBV15
CDR3: CATSRGAGLTSGNTIYF
DNA: TGTGCCACCAGCAGAGGGGCAGGCCTTACTTCTGGAAACACCATATATTTT

size: NA
J: TRBJ2-2
D: NA
V: TRBV7-9
CDR3: CASTVEGVYTGELFF
DNA: TGTGCCAGCACCGTCGAGGGGGTATACACCGGGGAGCTGTTTTTT

size: NA
J: TRBJ2-3
D: TRBD2
V: TRBV2
CDR3: CASSARTSEDTQYF
DNA: TGTGCCAGCAGCGCTAGGACTAGCGAGGATACGCAGTATTTT

size: NA
J: TRBJ2-1
D: TRBD1
V: TRBV27
CDR3: CASTLSWDSSYNEQFF
DNA: TGTGCCAGCACCCTCTCCTGGGACAGCTCCTACAATGAGCAGTTCTTC

size: NA
J: TRBJ1-5
D: NA
V: TRBV27
CDR3: CASSFGYNQPQHF
DNA: TGTGCCAGCAGTTTTGGGTACAATCAGCCCCAGCATTTT

size: NA
J: TRBJ1-1
D: NA
V: TRBV9
CDR3: CASSAPDRHTEAFF
DNA: TGTGCCAGCAGCGCGCCCGACAGGCACACTGAAGCTTTCTTT

size: NA
J: TRBJ2-1
D: TRBD2
V: TRBV7-2
CDR3: CASSAGLAVSSYNEQFF
DNA: TGTGCCAGCAGCGCAGGACTAGCGGTGAGCTCCTACAATGAGCAGTTCTTC

size: NA
J: TRBJ2-3
D: TRBD1
V: TRBV13
CDR3: CASRTGYTDTQYF
DNA: TGTGCCAGCCGGACAGGGTACACAGATACGCAGTATTTT

size: NA
J: TRBJ1-1
D: TRBD1
V: TRBV2
CDR3: CASSGRGDRENTEAFF
DNA: TGTGCCAGCAGTGGGAGAGGGGACAGGGAGAACACTGAAGCTTTCTTT

size: NA
J: TRBJ2-3
D: NA
V: TRBV7-6
CDR3: CASSLGGEADTQYF
DNA: TGTGCCAGCAGCTTAGGAGGGGAAGCAGATACGCAGTATTTT

size: NA
J: TRBJ2-3
D: NA
V: TRBV27
CDR3: CASSLLAFRDTQYF
DNA: TGTGCCAGCAGTTTACTAGCTTTCAGGGATACGCAGTATTTT

size: once
J: TRBJ2-1
D: NA
V: TRBV4-3
CDR3: CASSQRPTAYNEQFF
DNA: TGCGCCAGCAGCCAACGACCAACGGCCTACAATGAGCAGTTCTTC

size: few
J: TRBJ2-7
D: TRBD1
V: TRBV29-1
CDR3: CSVSIRGQGSYEQYF
DNA: TGCAGCGTCTCGATACGGGGACAGGGGTCGTACGAGCAGTACTTC

size: NA
J: TRBJ1-1
D: NA
V: TRBV13
CDR3: CASSFGTVYTEAFF
DNA: TGTGCCAGCAGCTTTGGGACGGTATACACTGAAGCTTTCTTT

size: once
J: TRBJ2-3
D: TRBD2
V: TRBV10-3
CDR3: CAIRATSGGFGTDTQYF
DNA: TGTGCCATCAGGGCGACTAGCGGGGGTTTTGGCACAGATACGCAGTATTTT

size: NA
J: TRBJ2-7
D: NA
V: TRBV10-2
CDR3: CASSIGPSYEQYF
DNA: TGCGCCAGCAGTATAGGGCCATCCTACGAGCAGTACTTC

size: NA
J: TRBJ2-7
D: NA
V: TRBV27
CDR3: CASSFLGPTYEQYF
DNA: TGTGCCAGCAGTTTCCTGGGACCAACCTACGAGCAGTACTTC

size: NA
J: TRBJ2-3
D: NA
V: TRBV5-4
CDR3: CAGLTDTQYF
DNA: TGTGCCGGTCTCACAGATACGCAGTATTTT

size: once
J: TRBJ2-1
D: TRBD2
V: TRBV11-3
CDR3: CASSLGLAGGRNEQFF
DNA: TGTGCCAGCAGCTTAGGACTAGCGGGGGGGCGCAATGAGCAGTTCTTC

size: NA
J: TRBJ2-3
D: NA
V: TRBV9
CDR3: CASSPPWSQGSPDTQYF
DNA: TGTGCCAGCAGCCCCCCGTGGAGTCAGGGGAGTCCCGATACGCAGTATTTT

size: NA
J: TRBJ2-7
D: NA
V: TRBV6-1
CDR3: CASSYLEGLYEQYF
DNA: TGTGCCAGCAGTTATTTGGAGGGGTTATACGAGCAGTACTTC

size: NA
J: TRBJ1-2
D: NA
V: TRBV30
CDR3: CAWSPGGGYTF
DNA: TGTGCCTGGAGTCCCGGGGGGGGCTACACCTTC

size: NA
J: TRBJ2-7
D: NA
V: TRBV7-7
CDR3: CASSLALNYEQYF
DNA: TGTGCCAGCAGCTTAGCCCTTAACTACGAGCAGTACTTC